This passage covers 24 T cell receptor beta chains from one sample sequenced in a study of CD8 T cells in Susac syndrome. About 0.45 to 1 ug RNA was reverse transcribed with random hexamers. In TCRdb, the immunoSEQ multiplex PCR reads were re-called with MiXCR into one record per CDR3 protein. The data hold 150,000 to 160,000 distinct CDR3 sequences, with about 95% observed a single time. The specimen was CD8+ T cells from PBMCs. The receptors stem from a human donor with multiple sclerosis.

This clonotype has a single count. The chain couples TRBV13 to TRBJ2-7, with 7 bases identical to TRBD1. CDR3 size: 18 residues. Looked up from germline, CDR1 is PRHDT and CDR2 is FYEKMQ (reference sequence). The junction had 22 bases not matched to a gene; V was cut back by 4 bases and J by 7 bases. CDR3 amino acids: CASSSSKTGHSPGWEQYF. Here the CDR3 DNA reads TGTGCCAGCAGCTCCAGTAAGACAGGGCATAGCCCGGGTTGGGAGCAGTACTTC.

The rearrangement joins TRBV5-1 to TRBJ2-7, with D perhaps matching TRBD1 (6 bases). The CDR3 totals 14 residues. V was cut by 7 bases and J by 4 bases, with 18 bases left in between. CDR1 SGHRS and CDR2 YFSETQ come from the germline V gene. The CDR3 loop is CASFRVRDKYEQYV. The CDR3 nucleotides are TGCGCCAGCTTTAGAGTACGGGACAAGTACGAGCAGTACGTC.

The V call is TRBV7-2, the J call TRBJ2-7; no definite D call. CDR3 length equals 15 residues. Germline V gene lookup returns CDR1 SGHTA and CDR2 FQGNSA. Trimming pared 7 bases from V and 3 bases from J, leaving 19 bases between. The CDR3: CASTPRGALGYEQYV. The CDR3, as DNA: TGTGCCAGCACCCCCCGAGGAGCGTTAGGCTACGAGCAGTACGTC.

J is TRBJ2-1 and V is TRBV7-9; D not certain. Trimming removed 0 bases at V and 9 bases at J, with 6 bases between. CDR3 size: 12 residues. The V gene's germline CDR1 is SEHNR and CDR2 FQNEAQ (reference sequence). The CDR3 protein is CASSLASLEQFF. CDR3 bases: TGTGCCAGCAGCTTAGCGAGCCTTGAGCAGTTCTTC.

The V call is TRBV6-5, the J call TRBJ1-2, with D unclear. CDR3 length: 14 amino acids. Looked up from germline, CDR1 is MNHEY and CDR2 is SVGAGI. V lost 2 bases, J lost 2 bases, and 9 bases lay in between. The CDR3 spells CASSYLDTNYGYTF. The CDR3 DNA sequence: TGTGCCAGCAGTTACCTTGACACCAACTATGGCTACACCTTC.

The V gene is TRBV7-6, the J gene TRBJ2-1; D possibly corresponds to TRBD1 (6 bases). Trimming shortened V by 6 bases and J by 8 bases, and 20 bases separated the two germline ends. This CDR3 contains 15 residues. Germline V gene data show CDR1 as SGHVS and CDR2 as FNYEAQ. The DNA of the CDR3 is TGTGCCAGCAGTAGGGGGAAAAGGGTTCGGGATGAGCAGTTCTTC. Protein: CASSRGKRVRDEQFF.

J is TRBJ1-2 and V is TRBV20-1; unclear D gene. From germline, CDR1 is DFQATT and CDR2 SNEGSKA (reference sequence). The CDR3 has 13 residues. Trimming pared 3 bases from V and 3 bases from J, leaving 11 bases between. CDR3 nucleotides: TGCAGTGCTAGGACCGAGGGATACTATGGCTACACCTTC. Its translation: CSARTEGYYGYTF.

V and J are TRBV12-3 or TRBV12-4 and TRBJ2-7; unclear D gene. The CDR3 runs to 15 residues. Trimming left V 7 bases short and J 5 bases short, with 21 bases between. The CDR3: CASTLSDLMSDEQYF. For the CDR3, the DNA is TGTGCCAGCACCTTATCGGACCTCATGTCCGACGAGCAGTACTTC.

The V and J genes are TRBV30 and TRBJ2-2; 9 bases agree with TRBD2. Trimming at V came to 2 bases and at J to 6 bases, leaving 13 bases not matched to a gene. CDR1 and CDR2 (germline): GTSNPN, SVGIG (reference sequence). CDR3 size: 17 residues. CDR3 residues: CAWSKVVGGGGAGELFF. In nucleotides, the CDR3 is TGTGCCTGGAGTAAGGTTGTCGGAGGCGGGGGGGCCGGGGAGCTGTTTTTT.

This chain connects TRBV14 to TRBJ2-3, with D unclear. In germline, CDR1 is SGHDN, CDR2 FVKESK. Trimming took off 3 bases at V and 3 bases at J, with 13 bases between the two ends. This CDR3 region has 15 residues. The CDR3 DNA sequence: TGTGCCAGCAGCCATACGACTGCCCTTACAGATACGCAGTATTTT. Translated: CASSHTTALTDTQYF.

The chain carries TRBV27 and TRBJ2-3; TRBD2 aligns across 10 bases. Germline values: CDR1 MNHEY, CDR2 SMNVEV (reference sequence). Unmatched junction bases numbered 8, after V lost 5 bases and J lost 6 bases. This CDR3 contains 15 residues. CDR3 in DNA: TGTGCCAGCAGTGCCACTAGCGGGGTTATGGATACGCAGTATTTT. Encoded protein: CASSATSGVMDTQYF.

This CDR3 reads CASSQVSGRTNYGYTF. The CDR3 bases are TGTGCCAGCAGCCAAGTGTCTGGGCGGACAAACTATGGCTACACCTTC. The chain recombines TRBV3-1 with TRBJ1-2, with D tentatively TRBD1 (5 bases). V lost 1 base to trimming and J lost 2 bases, with 14 bases between them. This CDR3 is built from 16 residues. From germline, CDR1 is LGHDT and CDR2 YNNKEL (reference sequence).

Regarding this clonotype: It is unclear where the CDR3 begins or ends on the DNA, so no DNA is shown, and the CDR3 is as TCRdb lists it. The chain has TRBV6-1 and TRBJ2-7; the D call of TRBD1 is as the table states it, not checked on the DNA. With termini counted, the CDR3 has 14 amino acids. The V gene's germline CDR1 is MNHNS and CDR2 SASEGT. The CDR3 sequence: CASSDLDKAYEQYF.

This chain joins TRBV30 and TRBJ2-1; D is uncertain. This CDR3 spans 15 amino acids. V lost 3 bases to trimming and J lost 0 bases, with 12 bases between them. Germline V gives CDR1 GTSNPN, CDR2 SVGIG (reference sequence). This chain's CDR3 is CAWSHGPFSYNEQFF. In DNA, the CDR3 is TGTGCCTGGAGCCATGGACCGTTCTCCTACAATGAGCAGTTCTTC.

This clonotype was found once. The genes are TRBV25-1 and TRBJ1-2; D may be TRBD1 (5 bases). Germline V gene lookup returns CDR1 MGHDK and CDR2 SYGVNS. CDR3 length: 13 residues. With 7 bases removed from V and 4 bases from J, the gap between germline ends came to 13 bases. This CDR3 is CASNGAPSYGYTF. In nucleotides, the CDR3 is TGTGCCAGCAACGGGGCTCCCTCCTATGGCTACACCTTC.

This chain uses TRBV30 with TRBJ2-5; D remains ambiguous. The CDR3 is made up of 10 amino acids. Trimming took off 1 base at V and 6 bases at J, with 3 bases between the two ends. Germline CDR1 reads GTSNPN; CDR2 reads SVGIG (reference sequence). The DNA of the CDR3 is TGTGCCTGGAGTGGACAGACCCAGTACTTC. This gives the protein CAWSGQTQYF.

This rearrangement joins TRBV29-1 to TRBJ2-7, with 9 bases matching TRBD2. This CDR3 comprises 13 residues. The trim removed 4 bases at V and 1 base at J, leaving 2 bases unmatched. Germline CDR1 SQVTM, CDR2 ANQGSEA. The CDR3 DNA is TGCAGCGTTGTAGCGGGGGTTTCCTACGAGCAGTACTTC. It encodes CSVVAGVSYEQYF.

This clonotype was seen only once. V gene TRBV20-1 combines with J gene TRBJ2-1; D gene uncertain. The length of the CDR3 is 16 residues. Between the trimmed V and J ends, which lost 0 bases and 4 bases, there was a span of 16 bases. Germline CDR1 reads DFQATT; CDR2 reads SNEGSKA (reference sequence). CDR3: CSARDRYRLHYNEQFF. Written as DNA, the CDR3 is TGCAGTGCTAGAGATCGTTACAGACTGCATTACAATGAGCAGTTCTTC.

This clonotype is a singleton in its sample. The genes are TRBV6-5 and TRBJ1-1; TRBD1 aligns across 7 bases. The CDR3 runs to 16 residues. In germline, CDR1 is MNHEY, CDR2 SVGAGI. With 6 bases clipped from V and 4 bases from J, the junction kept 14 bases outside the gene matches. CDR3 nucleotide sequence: TGTGCCAGCAGATACCTGTCCCGGGACAGAGCCACTGAAGCTTTCTTT. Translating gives CASRYLSRDRATEAFF.

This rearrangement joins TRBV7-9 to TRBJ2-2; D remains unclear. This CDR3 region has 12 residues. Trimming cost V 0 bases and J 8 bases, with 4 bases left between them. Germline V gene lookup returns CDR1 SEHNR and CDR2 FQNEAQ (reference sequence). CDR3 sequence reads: CASSLARGELFF. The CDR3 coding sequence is TGTGCCAGCAGCTTAGCGAGAGGGGAGCTGTTTTTT.

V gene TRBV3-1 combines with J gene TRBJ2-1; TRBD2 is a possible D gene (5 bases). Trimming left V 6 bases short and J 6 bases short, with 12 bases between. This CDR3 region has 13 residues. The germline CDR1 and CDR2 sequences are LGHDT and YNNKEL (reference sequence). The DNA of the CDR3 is TGTGCCAGCAGACACGACTACTCCAATGAGCAGTTCTTC. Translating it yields CASRHDYSNEQFF.

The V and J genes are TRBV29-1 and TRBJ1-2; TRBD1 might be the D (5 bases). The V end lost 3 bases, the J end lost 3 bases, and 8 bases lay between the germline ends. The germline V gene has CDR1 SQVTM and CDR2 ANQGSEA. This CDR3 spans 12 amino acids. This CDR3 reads CSVDRDHYGYTF. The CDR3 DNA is TGCAGCGTTGATAGGGACCACTATGGCTACACCTTC.

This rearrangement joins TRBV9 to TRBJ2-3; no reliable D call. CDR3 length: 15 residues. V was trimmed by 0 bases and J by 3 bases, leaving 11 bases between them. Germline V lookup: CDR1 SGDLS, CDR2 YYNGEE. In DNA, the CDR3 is TGTGCCAGCAGCGTAGTCGGTCTACCGACAGATACGCAGTATTTT. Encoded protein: CASSVVGLPTDTQYF.

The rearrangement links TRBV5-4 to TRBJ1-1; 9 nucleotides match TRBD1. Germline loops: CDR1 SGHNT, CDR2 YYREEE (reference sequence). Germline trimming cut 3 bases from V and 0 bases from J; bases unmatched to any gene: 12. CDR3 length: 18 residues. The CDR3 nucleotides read TGTGCCAGCAGCTATCCCCGGACAGGGGATCCCATGAACACTGAAGCTTTCTTT. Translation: CASSYPRTGDPMNTEAFF.